Listed here are 29 T cell receptor beta chains from one sample, sequenced in a study of blood T cell repertoires in COVID-19. Clones were read by immunoSEQ multiplex PCR, and TCRdb kept only the in-frame ones, dropping some. Of 390,000 or so clones in the sample, roughly 86% are singletons; the top ten hold more than 9%. Material: peripheral blood. These receptor sequences come from a young woman with COVID-19, enrolled during active disease.

The J gene is TRBJ2-7, the V gene TRBV7-2, with 8 nucleotides matching TRBD2. The CDR3 runs 14 residues. With V trimmed by 3 bases and J by 4 bases, 5 bases remained unmatched. Germline values: CDR1 SGHTA, CDR2 FQGNSA. This chain's CDR3 is CASSFPGLVYEQYF. DNA for the CDR3: TGTGCCAGCAGCTTCCCGGGACTAGTTTACGAGCAGTACTTC. The full variable domain, in which reference TRBV7-2 and TRBJ2-7 provide the parts outside the CDR3, is GAGVSQSPSNKVTEKGKDVELRCDPISGHTALYWYRQSLGQGLEFLIYFQGNSAPDKSGLPSDRFSAERTGGSVSTLTIQRTQQEDSAVYLCASSFPGLVYEQYFGPGTRLTVT.

J is TRBJ2-1 and V is TRBV9; 9 bases match TRBD2. Germline loops: CDR1 SGDLS, CDR2 YYNGEE. The V and J ends lost 4 bases and 0 bases, in that order; junction bases with no gene match: 2. The length of the CDR3 is 15 residues. CDR3 in DNA: TGTGCCAGCAGCCTTAGCGGGAGCTCCTACAATGAGCAGTTCTTC. This translates into CASSLSGSSYNEQFF. Filled out from reference TRBV9 and TRBJ2-1, the complete variable domain reads DSGVTQTPKHLITATGQRVTLRCSPRSGDLSVYWYQQSLDQGLQFLIQYYNGEERAKGNILERFSAQQFPDLHSELNLSSLELGDSALYFCASSLSGSSYNEQFFGPGTRLTVL.

The chain uses TRBV10-3 and TRBJ1-2, with TRBD1 matching 7 bases. CDR1 and CDR2 from the germline V gene are ENHRY and SYGVKD. Trimming took 6 bases from V and 1 from J; bases not matched to a gene: 11. The CDR3 has 16 amino acids. CDR3 coding DNA: TGTGCCATCAGCCGGGACAGCTTACCCTTTAACTATGGCTACACCTTC. Translating it yields CAISRDSLPFNYGYTF.

The CDR3 nucleotides are TGCAGCGTTGAAAGCGACTTAGCGGGAGGAGAGACCCAGTACTTC. Translation: CSVESDLAGGETQYF. This chain connects TRBV29-1 to TRBJ2-5; TRBD2 aligns across 10 bases. V lost 2 bases and J lost 4; bases outside the gene matches: 7. The CDR3 runs to 15 residues. Looked up from germline, CDR1 is SQVTM and CDR2 is ANQGSEA.

The chain carries TRBV29-1 and TRBJ2-6; D gene unclear. This CDR3 spans 14 amino acids. The germline CDR1 and CDR2 sequences are SQVTM and ANQGSEA. The V gene lost 5 bases and the J gene lost 0 bases, with 8 bases spanning the gap. The CDR3 reads CSVKQYSGANVLTF. The DNA of the CDR3 is TGCAGCGTTAAACAGTACTCTGGGGCCAACGTCCTGACTTTC.

The chain links TRBV5-1 to TRBJ2-7, with D hard to call. This CDR3 is 15 amino acids long. With 0 bases removed from V and 2 bases from J, the gap between germline ends came to 12 bases. CDR1 and CDR2 (germline): SGHRS, YFSETQ. CDR3 amino acids: CASSLAPETAYEQYF. The DNA for the CDR3 is TGCGCCAGCAGCTTGGCCCCTGAGACTGCCTACGAGCAGTACTTC.

This chain uses TRBV6-1 with TRBJ2-3, with 10 bases matching TRBD2. Germline CDR1 is MNHNS and CDR2 is SASEGT. The trim removed 7 bases at V and 1 base at J, leaving 5 bases unmatched. The CDR3 is made up of 15 amino acids. CDR3 nucleotides: TGTGCCAGCACCGGACTAGCGGAGGGCACAGATACGCAGTATTTT. It is translated as CASTGLAEGTDTQYF.

This chain links TRBV30 with TRBJ1-4; 7 bases align to TRBD1. V lost 6 bases and J lost 6; bases outside the gene matches: 4. The germline CDR1 and CDR2 sequences are GTSNPN and SVGIG (reference sequence). This CDR3 is 12 amino acids long. This chain's CDR3 is CACAGTDEKLFF. CDR3 in DNA: TGTGCCTGCGCCGGGACAGATGAAAAACTGTTTTTT.

The chain is built from TRBV19 and TRBJ2-1; 7 bases map to TRBD2. V shed 6 bases, J shed 0 bases, and the junction held 8 bases outside the gene matches. CDR3 length equals 16 residues. CDR1 and CDR2 (germline): LNHDA, SQIVND (reference sequence). CDR3 sequence (DNA): TGTGCCAGTAGCACCAAAGCGGGACGCTCCTACAATGAGCAGTTCTTC. As protein: CASSTKAGRSYNEQFF.

The genes are TRBV6-2 or TRBV6-3 and TRBJ2-3; the D is unclear. Trimming left V 5 bases short and J 6 bases short, with 9 bases between. CDR3 size: 12 residues. Germline lookup yields CDR1 MNHEY and CDR2 SVGEGT. The CDR3 DNA sequence: TGTGCCAGCAGTCCCCCGTCGGATACGCAGTATTTT. Translated, it gives CASSPPSDTQYF.

The rearrangement links TRBV6-5 to TRBJ1-1; tentatively, D is TRBD1 (6 bases). The germline V gene encodes CDR1 MNHEY and CDR2 SVGAGI. The CDR3 spans 14 residues. Trimming left V 5 bases short and J 5 bases short, with 15 bases between. The CDR3 region is CASSNKQGWTEAFF. The CDR3 DNA follows: TGTGCCAGCAGTAATAAACAGGGTTGGACTGAAGCTTTCTTT.

The rearrangement joins TRBV13 to TRBJ2-3, with D perhaps matching TRBD2 (6 bases). The ends were cut back, 4 bases at V and 4 bases at J, with 21 bases in the middle. CDR1 and CDR2 from the germline V gene are PRHDT and FYEKMQ (reference sequence). The CDR3 extends over 17 amino acids. The CDR3 DNA reads as TGTGCCAGCAGCTCTCGGTTAGGGAGTCCGGGAGCAGATACGCAGTATTTT. As protein: CASSSRLGSPGADTQYF.

The chain employs TRBV18 and TRBJ1-2; TRBD1 aligns across 7 bases. With 2 bases clipped from V and 4 bases from J, the junction kept 10 bases outside the gene matches. The CDR3 spans 16 residues. Germline V gene sequence: CDR1 KGHSH, CDR2 LQKENI. The CDR3 reads CASSPGTETGSYGYTF. CDR3 in DNA: TGTGCCAGCTCACCAGGTACCGAGACAGGGAGCTATGGCTACACCTTC.

CDR3: CSVSDFNYGYTF. The CDR3 DNA reads as TGCAGCGTTTCAGACTTTAACTATGGCTACACCTTC. V and J are TRBV29-1 and TRBJ1-2; no reliable D call. The CDR3 has 12 residues. Germline assignment: CDR1 SQVTM and CDR2 ANQGSEA. V was trimmed by 5 bases and J by 1 base, leaving 8 bases between them.

The rearrangement joins TRBV7-2 to TRBJ2-3; D unresolved. CDR1 is SGHTA and CDR2 is FQGNSA in the germline V gene. CDR3 length: 14 amino acids. Trimming took 1 base from V and 6 from J, leaving 11 bases between them. The DNA of the CDR3 is TGTGCCAGCAGCTTAGATCCACGTCGGGATACGCAGTATTTT. Translating gives CASSLDPRRDTQYF.

This rearrangement joins TRBV6-6 to TRBJ1-1, with D unresolved. CDR3 length: 14 residues. Trimming took 6 bases from V and 5 from J, leaving 16 bases between them. Germline CDR1 MNHNY, CDR2 SVGAGI (reference sequence). CDR3 bases: TGTGCCAGCAGCTACCCGCGGACTGGGACTGAAGCTTTCTTT. Its translation is CASSYPRTGTEAFF.

The chain has TRBV28 and TRBJ1-6, with D perhaps TRBD1 (6 bases). The germline CDR1 and CDR2 sequences are MDHEN and SYDVKM. CDR3 size: 16 residues. Trimming removed 1 base from V and 7 bases from J, with 14 bases in between. Here the CDR3 reads CASSLSWGRGNSPLHF. The CDR3 DNA reads as TGTGCCAGCAGTTTATCATGGGGGCGCGGGAATTCACCCCTCCACTTT.

On this clone itself: Sequence at one end of the junction differs from germline and may be a read error. This chain uses TRBV7-7 with TRBJ2-2; possibly TRBD1 for D (6 bases). CDR3 size: 14 residues. Germline V gives CDR1 SSHAT, CDR2 FNYEAQ (reference sequence). The CDR3, as DNA: TGTGCTAGCAGCTCCAGGGGAAACACCGGGGAGCTGTTTTTT. It translates to CASSSRGNTGELFF.

V is TRBV27 and J is TRBJ1-5; D uncertain. CDR1 is MNHEY, CDR2 SMNVEV, per germline (reference sequence). The CDR3 consists of 14 residues. V was trimmed by 5 bases and J by 0 bases, leaving 8 bases between them. The CDR3 DNA sequence: TGTGCCAGCAGTCAGACATCTAGCAATCAGCCCCAGCATTTT. It yields the protein CASSQTSSNQPQHF.

The chain links TRBV4-3 to TRBJ1-5, with 7 bases lining up with TRBD1. J was trimmed by 5 bases and V by 0 bases; bases with no gene match: 7. CDR1 and CDR2 (germline): LGHNA, YSLEER. This CDR3 spans 16 amino acids. DNA of the CDR3: TGCGCCAGCAGCCAAGACCCGGACAGGCTTGATCAGCCCCAGCATTTT. Its translation: CASSQDPDRLDQPQHF.

V usage is TRBV10-1 and J usage is TRBJ2-6; TRBD1 matches at 7 bases. CDR3 length equals 15 residues. The germline CDR1 and CDR2 sequences are WNHNN and SYGVQD (reference sequence). V dropped 5 bases and J dropped 2; count of bases not matched to a gene: 3. For the CDR3, the DNA is TGCGCCAGCAGTCCCGACAGGGCTGGGGCCAACGTCCTGACTTTC. As protein: CASSPDRAGANVLTF.

The rearrangement joins TRBV28 to TRBJ1-4; 8 positions agree with TRBD1. The CDR3 is made up of 14 amino acids. CDR1 MDHEN and CDR2 SYDVKM come from the germline V gene. V shed 6 bases and J 4 bases; nucleotides not matched to a gene: 4. This CDR3 is CASRTGAVNEKLFF. In nucleotides, the CDR3 is TGTGCCAGCAGGACAGGGGCTGTTAATGAAAAACTGTTTTTT.

V gene TRBV5-5 combines with J gene TRBJ2-7, with 7 bases fitting TRBD1. The CDR3 contains 13 residues. V gave up 4 bases and J gave up 6 bases; unmatched junction bases: 7. The germline V gene has CDR1 SGHKS and CDR2 YYEKEE (reference sequence). CDR3 in amino acids: CASSNLDRSEQYF. CDR3 DNA: TGTGCCAGCAGCAATCTGGACAGGTCCGAGCAGTACTTC. Drawing the rest from reference TRBV5-5 and TRBJ2-7, the complete variable domain is DAGVTQSPTHLIKTRGQQVTLRCSPISGHKSVSWYQQVLGQGPQFIFQYYEKEERGRGNFPDRFSARQFPNYSSELNVNALLLGDSALYLCASSNLDRSEQYFGPGTRLTVT.

This clone was detected only once. This CDR3 is CASSLGASGNNEQFF. The DNA of the CDR3 is TGTGCCAGCAGCTTAGGGGCTAGCGGAAACAATGAGCAGTTCTTC. V and J are TRBV11-2 and TRBJ2-1; 7 bases line up with TRBD2. V trimming: 1 base; J trimming: 5 bases; junction bases outside the gene matches: 5. CDR1 is SGHAT and CDR2 is FQNNGV in the germline V gene. The CDR3 loop spans 15 amino acids.

The gene calls are TRBV7-8 and TRBJ2-7; the D gene is possibly TRBD2 (6 bases). The CDR3 has 12 amino acids. V was shortened by 5 bases and J by 6 bases, with 11 bases between the two germline ends. CDR1 and CDR2 from the germline V gene are SGHVS and FQNEAQ. CDR3 loop: CASSPGGLEQYF. The CDR3 bases are TGTGCCAGCAGCCCAGGAGGGCTCGAGCAGTACTTC.

The rearrangement links TRBV7-9 to TRBJ1-2, with 9 bases identical to TRBD1. Per germline, CDR1 SEHNR and CDR2 FQNEAQ (reference sequence). There are 15 residues in the CDR3. The junction had 6 bases not matched to a gene; V was cut back by 5 bases and J by 2 bases. CDR3 loop: CASSPGTGPNYGYTF. CDR3 sequence (DNA): TGTGCCAGCAGCCCCGGGACAGGGCCCAACTATGGCTACACCTTC.

This chain links TRBV4-1 with TRBJ2-3, with 11 bases that match TRBD2. The length of the CDR3 is 16 residues. Germline V gives CDR1 MGHRA, CDR2 YSYEKL. J was trimmed by 3 bases and V by 1 base; bases with no gene match: 3. Written as DNA, the CDR3 is TGCGCCAGCAGCCAAGCGAGACTAGCGGGAACAGATACGCAGTATTTT. This sequence encodes CASSQARLAGTDTQYF.

The chain couples TRBV25-1 to TRBJ2-7; unclear D gene. The CDR3 has 13 residues. CDR1 and CDR2 from the germline V gene are MGHDK and SYGVNS. The V end was cut by 2 bases, the J end by 2 bases, with 7 bases between. This CDR3 is CASSEHGAYEQYF. Here the CDR3 DNA reads TGTGCCAGCAGTGAACACGGTGCCTACGAGCAGTACTTC.

As concerns this clone: This sample includes further DNA sequences coding for the same CDR3. This chain joins TRBV7-3 and TRBJ2-5, with D possibly being TRBD2 (5 bases). Germline V lookup: CDR1 SGHTA, CDR2 FQGTGA. There are 13 residues in the CDR3. The germline V and J ends were trimmed by 5 bases and 2 bases, with 9 bases remaining between them. This chain's CDR3 is CASSRTVQETQYF. CDR3 DNA: TGTGCCAGCAGCAGGACTGTGCAAGAGACCCAGTACTTC.